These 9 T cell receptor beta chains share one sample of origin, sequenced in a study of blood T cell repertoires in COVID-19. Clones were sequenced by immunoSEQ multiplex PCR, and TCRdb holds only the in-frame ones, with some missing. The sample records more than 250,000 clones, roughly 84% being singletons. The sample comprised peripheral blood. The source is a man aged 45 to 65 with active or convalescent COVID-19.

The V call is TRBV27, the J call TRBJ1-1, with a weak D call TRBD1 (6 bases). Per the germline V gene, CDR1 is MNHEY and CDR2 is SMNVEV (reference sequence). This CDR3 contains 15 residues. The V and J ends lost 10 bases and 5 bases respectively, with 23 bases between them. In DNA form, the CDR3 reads TGTGCCACCAAAGCGTCAGGGGAACGTTTAACTGAAGCTTTCTTT. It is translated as CATKASGERLTEAFF.

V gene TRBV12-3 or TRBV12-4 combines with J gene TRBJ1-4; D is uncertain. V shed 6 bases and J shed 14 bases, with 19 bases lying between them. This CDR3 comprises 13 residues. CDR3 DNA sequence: TGTGCCAGCAGCTTGAGCTACGGTCAATTGCTGTTTTTT. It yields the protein CASSLSYGQLLFF.

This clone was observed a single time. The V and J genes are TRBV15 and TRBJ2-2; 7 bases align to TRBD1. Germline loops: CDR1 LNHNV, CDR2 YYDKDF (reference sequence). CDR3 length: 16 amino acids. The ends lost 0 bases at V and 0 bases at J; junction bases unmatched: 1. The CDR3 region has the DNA TGTGCCACCAGCAGAGATGGGACAGCGAACACCGGGGAGCTGTTTTTT. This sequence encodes CATSRDGTANTGELFF.

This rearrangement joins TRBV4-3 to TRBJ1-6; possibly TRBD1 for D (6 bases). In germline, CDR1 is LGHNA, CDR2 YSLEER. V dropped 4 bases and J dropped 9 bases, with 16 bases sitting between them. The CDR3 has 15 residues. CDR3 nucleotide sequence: TGCGCCAGCAGCCCCGGTCAGGGGAACAGTTCACCCCTCCACTTT. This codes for CASSPGQGNSSPLHF.

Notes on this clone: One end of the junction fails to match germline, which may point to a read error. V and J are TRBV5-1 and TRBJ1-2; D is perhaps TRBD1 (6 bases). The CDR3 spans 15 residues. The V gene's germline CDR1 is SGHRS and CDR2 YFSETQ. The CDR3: CASTLVAGEIYGYTF. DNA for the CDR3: TGCGCCAGCACCTTGGTGGCAGGGGAGATCTATGGCTACACCTTC.

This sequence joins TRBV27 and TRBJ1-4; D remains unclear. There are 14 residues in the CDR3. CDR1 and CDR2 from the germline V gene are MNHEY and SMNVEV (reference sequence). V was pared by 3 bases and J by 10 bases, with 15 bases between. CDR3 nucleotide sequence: TGTGCCAGCAGTTTGGACGGGGAACCGGGAAAACTGTTTTTT. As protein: CASSLDGEPGKLFF.

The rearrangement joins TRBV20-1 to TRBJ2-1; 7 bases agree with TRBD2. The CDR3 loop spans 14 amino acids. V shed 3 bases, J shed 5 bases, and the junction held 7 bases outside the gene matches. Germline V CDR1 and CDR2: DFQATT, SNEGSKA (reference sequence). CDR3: CSASGGGFDNEQFF. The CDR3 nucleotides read TGCAGTGCTAGTGGGGGGGGGTTCGACAATGAGCAGTTCTTC.

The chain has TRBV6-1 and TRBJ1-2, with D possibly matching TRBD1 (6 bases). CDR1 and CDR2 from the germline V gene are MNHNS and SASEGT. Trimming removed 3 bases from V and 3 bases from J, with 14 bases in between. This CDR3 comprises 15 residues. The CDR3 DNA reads TGTGCCAGCAGTGAGGATGGCAGGGGTTACTATGGCTACACCTTC. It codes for CASSEDGRGYYGYTF.

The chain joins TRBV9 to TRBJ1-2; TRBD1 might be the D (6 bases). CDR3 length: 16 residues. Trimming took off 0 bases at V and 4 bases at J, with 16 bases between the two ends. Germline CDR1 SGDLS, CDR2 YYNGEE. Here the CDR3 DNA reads TGTGCCAGCAGCGTAGCCCACAGGGTAGGAGTCTATGGCTACACCTTC. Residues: CASSVAHRVGVYGYTF.